The rows below give T cell receptor beta chains drawn from one sample of a study of cytomegalovirus exposure and HLA in healthy donors. Clones were read by immunoSEQ multiplex PCR, and TCRdb kept only the in-frame ones, dropping some. The data contain around 170,000 clones, around 80% of them seen just once; the ten biggest clones take up under 0.75%. Source material: PBMCs. Receptors were obtained from a woman aged 40 to 50 in good health and CMV-seronegative. Each CDR3 is given with its conserved first and last residue. The D gene is left open where the match is weak. Some rows mark clone size as missing; the rest say once, few, many or name a class of expanded clone.

j_call v_call clone_size d_call cdr3_aa cdr3_nt
TRBJ1-5 TRBV7-8 - TRBD1 CASSKQQGQRLNQPQHF TGTGCCAGCAGCAAGCAACAGGGACAGAGACTCAATCAGCCCCAGCATTTT
TRBJ2-1 TRBV5-1 - - CASSLDYRDRNEQFF TGCGCCAGCAGCTTGGACTACCGAGACCGCAATGAGCAGTTCTTC
TRBJ2-1 TRBV11-3 few TRBD2 CASSFTSGGSSSYNEQFF TGTGCCAGCAGCTTCACTAGCGGGGGATCGAGCTCCTACAATGAGCAGTTCTTC
TRBJ2-7 TRBV27 once TRBD2 CASSLSLTSAAYEQYF TGTGCCAGCAGTTTAAGTTTGACTAGCGCCGCCTACGAGCAGTACTTC
TRBJ2-5 TRBV19 - TRBD1 CASSTGGKETQYF TGTGCCAGTTCGACAGGGGGCAAGGAGACCCAGTACTTC
TRBJ2-3 TRBV4-1 - TRBD1 CASSHNTFRDRGTDTQYF TGCGCCAGCAGCCACAACACGTTCCGGGACAGGGGCACAGATACGCAGTATTTT
TRBJ1-1 TRBV2 few TRBD1 CASLDRANTEAFF TGTGCCAGCCTGGACAGGGCGAACACTGAAGCTTTCTTT
TRBJ2-7 TRBV4-3 few - CASSQDLAHRGYEQYF TGCGCCAGCAGCCAAGATCTGGCCCACCGGGGGTACGAGCAGTACTTC
TRBJ1-1 TRBV7-9 - TRBD1 CASSQTGTGGGTEAFF TGTGCCAGCAGCCAAACCGGGACAGGGGGCGGCACTGAAGCTTTCTTT
TRBJ1-1 TRBV5-4 - - CASSLAGRGLNTEAFF TGTGCCAGCAGCTTGGCGGGGAGGGGATTGAACACTGAAGCTTTCTTT
TRBJ1-5 TRBV6-5 - - CASSYPGFSNQPQHF TGTGCCAGCAGTTACCCGGGATTTAGCAATCAGCCCCAGCATTTT
TRBJ1-2 TRBV27 - - CASSFRQSYGYTF TGTGCCAGCAGTTTCAGGCAGTCCTATGGCTACACCTTC
TRBJ2-5 TRBV13 - TRBD1 CASSWTGGQETQYF TGTGCCAGCAGCTGGACAGGAGGCCAAGAGACCCAGTACTTC
TRBJ2-7 TRBV5-1 - - CASSLTRTGLLEQYF TGCGCCAGCAGCTTAACCCGGACGGGACTTCTAGAGCAGTACTTC
TRBJ1-3 TRBV7-7 - - CASRPQGSGNTIYF TGTGCTAGCAGGCCACAGGGCTCTGGAAACACCATATATTTT
TRBJ2-1 TRBV5-1 - - CASSLETSLNEQFF TGCGCCAGCAGCCTCGAGACTAGTCTCAATGAGCAGTTCTTC
TRBJ1-1 TRBV29-1 few TRBD1 CSVSRDRGLAFF TGCAGCGTGTCCCGGGACAGGGGTTTGGCTTTCTTT
TRBJ2-1 TRBV7-9 once - CASSPSLSPNEQFF TGTGCCAGCAGCCCTAGCCTTTCCCCCAATGAGCAGTTCTTC
TRBJ1-2 TRBV6-1 - TRBD1 CASQRQGPYGYTF TGTGCCAGCCAACGACAGGGGCCCTATGGCTACACCTTC
TRBJ2-7 TRBV4-2 - TRBD2 CASSPIAGEALYEQYF TGTGCCAGCAGCCCAATAGCGGGAGAAGCCTTGTACGAGCAGTACTTC
TRBJ1-4 TRBV7-6 few - CASSPVRNEKLFF TGTGCCAGCAGCCCGGTCCGGAATGAAAAACTGTTTTTT
TRBJ1-2 TRBV6-5 - - CASSYTAGAGYGYTF TGTGCCAGCAGTTACACGGCAGGGGCCGGCTATGGCTACACCTTC
TRBJ2-1 TRBV5-1 few TRBD1 CACRGPNSNEQFF TGCGCTTGCAGGGGGCCTAACAGCAATGAGCAGTTCTTC
TRBJ2-7 TRBV5-5 - - CASSLYWGDSYEQYF TGTGCCAGCAGCTTGTATTGGGGGGACTCCTACGAGCAGTACTTC
TRBJ2-5 TRBV4-3 - - CASSQDPNRGETQYF TGCGCCAGCAGCCAAGATCCGAATAGAGGGGAGACCCAGTACTTC
TRBJ1-1 TRBV14 - - CASSRDAVAGEAFF TGTGCCAGCAGCCGTGATGCGGTTGCTGGGGAAGCTTTCTTT
TRBJ2-7 TRBV5-1 - TRBD1 CASSLETGTGEQYF TGCGCCAGCAGCTTGGAGACAGGGACCGGCGAGCAGTACTTC
TRBJ2-3 TRBV7-9 - - CASSLGATTDTQYF TGTGCCAGCAGCTTAGGGGCGACCACAGATACGCAGTATTTT
TRBJ1-3 TRBV7-2 - - CASSFDRPRAGNTIYF TGTGCCAGCAGCTTCGACAGGCCCCGGGCAGGAAACACCATATATTTT
TRBJ1-2 TRBV9 - - CASSVAPEQGLDGYTF TGTGCCAGCAGCGTAGCTCCCGAACAGGGATTGGATGGCTACACCTTC
TRBJ2-5 TRBV4-1 - - CASSLARPETQYF TGCGCCAGCAGCCTCGCCAGGCCAGAGACCCAGTACTTC
TRBJ1-2 TRBV28 - - CASSAIKGRDYGYTF TGTGCCAGCAGTGCCATCAAAGGGAGGGACTATGGCTACACCTTC
TRBJ2-5 TRBV30 once - CAWSVSTVQETQYF TGTGCCTGGAGTGTATCGACAGTCCAAGAGACCCAGTACTTC
TRBJ2-1 TRBV4-2 - TRBD2 CASSHGTGTSWVEQFF TGTGCCAGCAGCCATGGGACCGGGACTAGTTGGGTTGAGCAGTTCTTC
TRBJ1-1 TRBV18 - TRBD1 CASSPSWAGGTEAFF TGTGCCAGCTCACCCAGTTGGGCAGGGGGCACTGAAGCTTTCTTT
TRBJ1-2 TRBV10-3 - - CAIATKEGYYGYTF TGTGCCATCGCGACGAAGGAGGGCTACTATGGCTACACCTTC
TRBJ1-2 TRBV6-5 - - CASSPAGYHGYTF TGTGCCAGCAGCCCCGCCGGGTATCATGGCTACACCTTC
TRBJ2-1 TRBV5-1 - TRBD2 CASSQGLGPHNEQFF TGCGCCAGCAGCCAAGGACTAGGCCCCCACAATGAGCAGTTCTTC
TRBJ1-5 TRBV4-1 - - CASSQEQGTQPQHF TGCGCCAGCAGCCAAGAACAGGGTACCCAGCCCCAGCATTTT
TRBJ1-1 TRBV7-8 - - CASSLVGGGPSLRNTEAFF TGTGCCAGCAGCTTAGTGGGGGGAGGGCCGTCCTTAAGGAACACTGAAGCTTTCTTT
TRBJ2-1 TRBV5-4 - TRBD2 CASSSGTSGGKGEQFF TGTGCCAGCAGTTCCGGGACTAGCGGAGGGAAGGGTGAGCAGTTCTTC
TRBJ1-4 TRBV15 - TRBD1 CATSRDLTGGSHVNEKLFF TGTGCCACCAGCAGAGATTTAACAGGGGGCTCCCATGTTAATGAAAAACTGTTTTTT
TRBJ2-1 TRBV28 - TRBD1 CASSATPGQGLNEQFF TGTGCCAGCAGCGCCACTCCGGGACAGGGATTAAATGAGCAGTTCTTC